The rows below give T cell receptor beta chains drawn from one sample of a study of breast tumors, draining lymph nodes, adjacent tissues. MiXCR was run by TCRdb on the multiplex PCR reads, yielding one entry per CDR3 protein. The table lists approximately 90,000 distinct CDR3 sequences, roughly 29% of them singletons, with 8.1% in the top ten. Specimen: axillary lymph node tissue. The receptors originated from a female donor with breast cancer. Some clones in this sample may be carry-over from other donors' samples. Each CDR3 is given with its conserved first and last residue. The D gene is left open where the match is weak. A clone size is listed for some rows: how often the clone was seen (once, few, many), or a class if it is expanded.

J: TRBJ2-5; size: many; D: -; V: TRBV11-2; DNA: TGTGCCAGCAGCGTAACCCAAGAGACCCAGTACTTC; CDR3: CASSVTQETQYF
J: TRBJ2-5; size: many; D: -; V: TRBV5-8; DNA: TGTGCCAGCAGCTTGTCAACGGCGGCCCAAGAGACCCAGTACTTC; CDR3: CASSLSTAAQETQYF
J: TRBJ2-1; size: many; D: TRBD2; V: TRBV15; DNA: TGTGCCACCGGCGGGAGCTCCTACAATGAGCAGTTCTTC; CDR3: CATGGSSYNEQFF
J: TRBJ2-7; size: -; D: TRBD2; V: TRBV7-9; DNA: TGTGCCAGCAGCTGCACTAGCGGGAGCCTCAACGAGCAGTACTTC; CDR3: CASSCTSGSLNEQYF
J: TRBJ2-5; size: -; D: TRBD2; V: TRBV20-1; DNA: TGCAGTGCGCTAGCCCGAGGCGGGAGTGGCGTGACCCAGTACTTC; CDR3: CSALARGGSGVTQYF
J: TRBJ2-7; size: many; D: -; V: TRBV29-1; DNA: TGCAGCGTTGCGGACGGGGCCTACGAGCAGTACTTC; CDR3: CSVADGAYEQYF
J: TRBJ2-7; size: many; D: -; V: TRBV6-6; DNA: TGTGCCAGCACCCCGATTGGGTCTTGGGAGGAGCAGTACTTC; CDR3: CASTPIGSWEEQYF
J: TRBJ2-1; size: many; D: -; V: TRBV3-1; DNA: TGTGCCAGCAGTCAATTAACAGGGTGGAATGAGCAGTTCTTC; CDR3: CASSQLTGWNEQFF
J: TRBJ1-3; size: many; D: TRBD1; V: TRBV9; DNA: TGTGCCAGCAGCGCGTCCGGGACAGGGACCTTTAAAGAAAACACCATATATTTT; CDR3: CASSASGTGTFKENTIYF
J: TRBJ1-5; size: many; D: TRBD1; V: TRBV15; DNA: TGTGCCACCAGCAGGTCGACAGGGAATAGCAATCAGCCCCAGCATTTT; CDR3: CATSRSTGNSNQPQHF
J: TRBJ2-7; size: many; D: -; V: TRBV29-1; DNA: TGCAGCGTCTCGGGGTCTCTCTCCTACGAGCAGTACTTC; CDR3: CSVSGSLSYEQYF
J: TRBJ1-5; size: many; D: -; V: TRBV6-6; DNA: TGTGCCAGCAGTCACGGGGGGGTCTCACCCCAGCATTTT; CDR3: CASSHGGVSPQHF
J: TRBJ2-7; size: many; D: -; V: TRBV6-5; DNA: TGTGCCAGCAGTTACGCCCAGGGTACCTACGAGCAGTACTTC; CDR3: CASSYAQGTYEQYF
J: TRBJ2-1; size: -; D: -; V: TRBV9; DNA: TGTGCCAGCAGCGTAGCTATCGCAGGGCCCAATGAGCCGTTCTTC; CDR3: CASSVAIAGPNEPFF
J: TRBJ2-3; size: many; D: TRBD1; V: TRBV30; DNA: TGTGCCTGGAGCCCAGAGACAGGGTGGGGAGATACGCAGTATTTT; CDR3: CAWSPETGWGDTQYF
J: TRBJ2-4; size: few; D: -; V: TRBV28; DNA: TGTGCCAGCAGTTTATTAAACATTCAGTACTTC; CDR3: CASSLLNIQYF
J: TRBJ2-1; size: many; D: -; V: TRBV7-9; DNA: TGTGCCACCCCTCCTATAGGGGGCAATGAGCAGTTCTTC; CDR3: CATPPIGGNEQFF
J: TRBJ1-5; size: many; D: TRBD1; V: TRBV7-9; DNA: TGTGCCAGCAGCCCGGGGGACAGGGGAGGCAATCAGCCCCAGCATTTT; CDR3: CASSPGDRGGNQPQHF
J: TRBJ2-5; size: many; D: -; V: TRBV27; DNA: TGTGCCAGCAGTTCGGCCCTGCAGTGGGAGACCCAGTACTTC; CDR3: CASSSALQWETQYF
J: TRBJ2-1; size: many; D: TRBD1; V: TRBV9; DNA: TGTGCCAGCAGCCGGGACAGGGGCCATGAGCAGTTCTTC; CDR3: CASSRDRGHEQFF
J: TRBJ2-3; size: -; D: -; V: TRBV2; DNA: TGCGCCAGCAGTGACTTGGTGGGAGATGGTACAGATACGCAGTATTTT; CDR3: CASSDLVGDGTDTQYF
J: TRBJ1-4; size: many; D: -; V: TRBV18; DNA: TGTGCCAGCTCACCACCGAGTCAGACAACTAATGAAAAACTGTTTTTT; CDR3: CASSPPSQTTNEKLFF
J: TRBJ1-6; size: many; D: TRBD1; V: TRBV7-2; DNA: TGTGCCAGCAGCTTGAGGGGGCGGCAGAGGAATTCACCCCTCCACTTT; CDR3: CASSLRGRQRNSPLHF
J: TRBJ1-1; size: many; D: -; V: TRBV7-3; DNA: TGTGCCAGCACGCGGGGGCCGAACACTGAAGCTTTCTTT; CDR3: CASTRGPNTEAFF
J: TRBJ2-1; size: many; D: -; V: TRBV11-3; DNA: TGTGCCAGCAGCTTCTTTAGCGGACTGAACAATGAGCAGTTCTTC; CDR3: CASSFFSGLNNEQFF
J: TRBJ2-7; size: many; D: TRBD2; V: TRBV28; DNA: TGTGCCATCTCGATGCGGGTAGCGGGCTACTCCTACGAGCAGTACTTC; CDR3: CAISMRVAGYSYEQYF
J: TRBJ2-2; size: many; D: TRBD2; V: TRBV6-2/TRBV6-3; DNA: TGTGCCAGCAGGACCACTCCCGGGACTAGCGGGAAAGGTCAGAACACCGGGGAGCTGTTTTTT; CDR3: CASRTTPGTSGKGQNTGELFF
J: TRBJ2-1; size: many; D: -; V: TRBV4-3; DNA: TGCGCCAGCAGCCAAGGCGGTAACTCCTACAATGAGCAGTTCTTC; CDR3: CASSQGGNSYNEQFF